This TCR beta chain was observed in a study of T cell changes during pregnancy in multiple sclerosis. The table came from immunoSEQ multiplex PCR; TCRdb's copy has only in-frame clones and leaves some out. This table has 70,000 to 95,000 clones, approximately 90% appearing once. The CDR3 has 13 residues. Germline CDR1 and CDR2: MNHEY and SMNVEV (reference sequence). Deletions cut 3 bases from V and 1 base from J, with 6 bases between. This material consisted of peripheral blood, taken before pregnancy. The chain has TRBV27 and TRBJ1-2; no clear D gene. The clonotype was recovered from a female donor with multiple sclerosis, enrolled in a pregnancy study. The CDR3 region is CASSFGLNYGYTF. CDR3 coding DNA: TGTGCCAGCAGTTTCGGACTTAACTATGGCTACACCTTC.